Following are 19 T cell receptor beta chains from one sample sequenced in a study of blood T cell repertoires in COVID-19 (dated by TCRdb to 2018 to 2021). Preparation of the library involved the immunoSEQ multiplex PCR assay. Imported from immuneACCESS, the table was reduced by TCRdb to in-frame sequences with V and J called. These copies leave out some clones; in studies compared against another copy, an unresolved V gene accounts for under half, and the cause of the remainder is not known. This sample gives 90,000 to 140,000 clones in total; roughly 79% of them show up just once. The ten largest account for 8% to 9.5% of the sample. Sequencing was carried out using peripheral blood. The source is a woman in her 70s with acute or convalescent COVID-19.

This chain joins TRBV5-1 and TRBJ2-1; a possible D gene is TRBD2 (6 bases). Deletions cut 0 bases from V and 5 bases from J, with 9 bases between. Germline-derived CDR1 and CDR2 are SGHRS and YFSETQ. The CDR3 contains 14 residues. CDR3 nucleotides: TGCGCCAGCAGCTTGGAGGGACTCGACAATGAGCAGTTCTTC. Protein sequence: CASSLEGLDNEQFF.

The count of this clone is one. The chain combines TRBV25-1 with TRBJ1-2; 10 bases are shared with TRBD1. With V trimmed by 3 bases and J by 3 bases, 13 bases remained unmatched. CDR1 and CDR2 (germline): MGHDK, SYGVNS. The CDR3 spans 18 residues. CDR3 sequence reads: CASSDPSRDRGPDYGYTF. The CDR3 DNA sequence: TGTGCCAGCAGTGACCCGAGCCGGGACAGGGGTCCGGACTATGGCTACACCTTC.

The rearrangement joins TRBV7-9 to TRBJ2-7; D not certain. This CDR3 comprises 12 residues. CDR1 and CDR2 (germline): SEHNR, FQNEAQ (reference sequence). V was clipped by 5 bases and J by 2 bases, with 7 bases between them. For the CDR3, the DNA is TGTGCCAGCAGCCAACAGCCCTACGAGCAGTACTTC. It translates to CASSQQPYEQYF.

The chain joins TRBV7-9 to TRBJ1-2, with D unclear. The CDR3 sequence is 14 residues long. Trimming left V 5 bases short and J 4 bases short, with 14 bases between. From germline, CDR1 is SEHNR and CDR2 FQNEAQ (reference sequence). CDR3 bases: TGTGCCAGCAGCCCTCCCACTGTATCCTATGGCTACACCTTC. Amino acids: CASSPPTVSYGYTF.

The chain has TRBV4-1 and TRBJ1-2, with 9 bases that match TRBD1. This CDR3 spans 14 amino acids. Trimming cost V 2 bases and J 5 bases; bases outside gene matches: 3. Germline CDR1 and CDR2: MGHRA and YSYEKL. The CDR3 reads CASSQLQGAYGYTF. CDR3 nucleotide sequence: TGCGCCAGCAGCCAACTACAGGGGGCTTATGGCTACACCTTC.

J is TRBJ2-2 and V is TRBV15; 8 positions match TRBD2. J gave up 5 bases and V 0 bases, and 2 bases lay outside the gene matches. This CDR3 is 15 amino acids long. In germline, CDR1 is LNHNV, CDR2 YYDKDF (reference sequence). CDR3 region: CATSRDRGRTGELFF. As DNA, the CDR3 is TGTGCCACCAGCAGAGATCGCGGGAGGACCGGGGAGCTGTTTTTT. Combining the CDR3 with reference TRBV15 and TRBJ2-2 gives the whole variable domain DAMVIQNPRYQVTQFGKPVTLSCSQTLNHNVMYWYQQKSSQAPKLLFHYYDKDFNNEADTPDNFQSRRPNTSFCFLDIRSPGLGDTAMYLCATSRDRGRTGELFFGEGSRLTVL.

The chain recombines TRBV7-5 with TRBJ2-3; the DNA was not compared with TRBD2, the D call given in the table. TRBV7-5 is tagged as a pseudogene. There are 17 residues in the CDR3. The CDR3 protein is CVRSPGTSGGATDTQYF. The CDR3 nucleotides read TGTGTCAGAAGCCCGGGGACTAGCGGGGGGGCTACAGATACGCAGTATTTT.

The chain couples TRBV12-3 or TRBV12-4 to TRBJ1-2, with a tentative D call TRBD1 (5 bases). Trimming took 3 bases from V and 4 from J, leaving 9 bases between them. The CDR3 length is 13 residues. This chain's CDR3 is CASSLTVSYGYTF. Here the CDR3 DNA reads TGTGCCAGCAGTTTGACAGTTTCCTATGGCTACACCTTC.

This clone was picked up one time. The rearrangement links TRBV5-1 to TRBJ1-1, with D possibly TRBD1 on 6 matching bases. Trimming pared 4 bases from V and 7 bases from J, leaving 17 bases between. Germline CDR1 reads SGHRS; CDR2 reads YFSETQ. CDR3 length: 14 residues. The CDR3: CASSPGGGHIEAFF. The DNA for the CDR3 is TGCGCCAGCAGCCCCGGGGGGGGGCACATTGAAGCTTTCTTT.

CDR3 DNA: TGTGCCAGCAGCCAATTCCGAGACAGGAATAATTCACCCCTCCACTTT. Translating gives CASSQFRDRNNSPLHF. V is TRBV3-1 (or the pseudogene TRBV3-2) and J is TRBJ1-6, with D maybe TRBD1 (6 bases). The V end was cut by 2 bases, the J end by 5 bases, with 13 bases between. The CDR3 contains 16 residues. Germline V lookup: CDR1 LGHDT, CDR2 YNNKEL (reference sequence).

J is TRBJ1-1 and V is TRBV7-2; 9 bases align to TRBD1. The CDR3 length is 14 residues. V trimming: 4 bases; J trimming: 7 bases; junction bases outside the gene matches: 7. Germline loops: CDR1 SGHTA, CDR2 FQGNSA. The CDR3 DNA is TGTGCCAGCAGCTACCTACAGGGGGCGGTTGAAGCTTTCTTT. Residues: CASSYLQGAVEAFF.

About this clone: Other nucleotide sequences in the sample specify the same CDR3. CDR3 residues: CASSSTSGGWETQYF. Written as DNA, the CDR3 is TGTGCCAGCAGCTCCACTAGCGGGGGATGGGAGACCCAGTACTTC. J is TRBJ2-5 and V is TRBV7-2, with 11 positions matching TRBD2. V gave up 4 bases and J gave up 5 bases; unmatched junction bases: 6. This CDR3 has 15 amino acids. Per the germline V gene, CDR1 is SGHTA and CDR2 is FQGNSA.

V usage is TRBV5-4 and J usage is TRBJ2-1; 7 positions match TRBD2. The CDR3 sequence is 15 residues long. With V trimmed by 4 bases and J by 6 bases, 10 bases remained unmatched. CDR1 and CDR2 (germline): SGHNT, YYREEE (reference sequence). Here the CDR3 reads CASSPQEGGSNEQFF. Here the CDR3 DNA reads TGTGCCAGCAGCCCCCAAGAGGGAGGGAGCAATGAGCAGTTCTTC.

The V gene is TRBV5-4, the J gene TRBJ1-2; D gene uncertain. From germline, CDR1 is SGHNT and CDR2 YYREEE (reference sequence). This CDR3 contains 14 residues. Deletions cut 4 bases from V and 8 bases from J, with 18 bases between. The CDR3 bases are TGTGCCAGCAGCCCGGACTCGGGTCTGTTGGGCTACACCTTC. This codes for CASSPDSGLLGYTF.

The V gene is TRBV7-9, the J gene TRBJ1-1; 9 nucleotides line up with TRBD1. J gave up 8 bases and V 0 bases, and 1 base lay outside the gene matches. The CDR3 contains 13 residues. Germline loops: CDR1 SEHNR, CDR2 FQNEAQ (reference sequence). The CDR3 is CASSLAGTGEAFF. As DNA, the CDR3 is TGTGCCAGCAGCTTAGCCGGGACAGGGGAAGCTTTCTTT.

The chain combines TRBV19 with TRBJ1-5, with 10 bases lining up with TRBD1. With V trimmed by 8 bases and J by 5 bases, 9 bases remained unmatched. From germline, CDR1 is LNHDA and CDR2 SQIVND (reference sequence). This CDR3 contains 15 residues. The CDR3 region has the DNA TGTGCCAGTGAAAAAGGGACAGGGGATTATCAGCCCCAGCATTTT. Translated: CASEKGTGDYQPQHF.

V gene TRBV7-2 combines with J gene TRBJ2-1; 8 nucleotides line up with TRBD2. V shed 1 base and J 7 bases; nucleotides not matched to a gene: 6. The CDR3 totals 15 residues. The germline gives CDR1 SGHTA, CDR2 FQGNSA. CDR3 in amino acids: CASSLGAGAQNEQFF. The CDR3 DNA reads as TGTGCCAGCAGCTTAGGAGCGGGAGCCCAGAATGAGCAGTTCTTC. The variable domain in full, with the rest retrieved from reference TRBV7-2 and TRBJ2-1, is GAGVSQSPSNKVTEKGKDVELRCDPISGHTALYWYRQSLGQGLEFLIYFQGNSAPDKSGLPSDRFSAERTGGSVSTLTIQRTQQEDSAVYLCASSLGAGAQNEQFFGPGTRLTVL.

This clone was seen only once. The chain carries TRBV10-2 and TRBJ1-4; D not certain. Germline CDR1 is WSHSY and CDR2 is SAAADI. The CDR3 length is 14 residues. Trimming cost V 0 bases and J 7 bases, with 9 bases left between them. The CDR3 DNA sequence: TGCGCCAGCAGTGAGTCGAGTTGGAGTGAAAAACTGTTTTTT. This gives the protein CASSESSWSEKLFF.

V gene TRBV24-1 combines with J gene TRBJ1-4; 9 bases align to TRBD1. Germline values: CDR1 KGHDR, CDR2 SFDVKD. The junction had 8 bases not matched to a gene; V was cut back by 3 bases and J by 7 bases. CDR3 length: 16 residues. The CDR3 protein is CATSDESDRGGEKLFF. CDR3 nucleotide sequence: TGTGCCACCAGTGATGAATCGGACAGGGGTGGTGAAAAACTGTTTTTT.